The rows below give T cell receptor beta chains drawn from one sample of a study of T cell repertoires in cytomegalovirus infection. TCRdb independently ran MiXCR on the reads; one entry per CDR3 protein. Among some 390,000 distinct CDR3 sequences, about a sixth were seen once, and the ten largest hold less than 9.5%. The specimen was PBMCs. These receptor sequences come from a human donor in good health (CMV status not recorded). Some clones in this sample may be carry-over from other donors' samples. Each CDR3 is given with its conserved first and last residue. D genes are given only for firm matches. Expanded clones get a size class; other rows say once, few or many, or leave the size out.

size,J,V,D,DNA,CDR3
few,TRBJ2-7,TRBV6-1,TRBD1,TGTGCCAGCAGTTACCTTAGGACCGGGACAGGGCCCTACGAGCAGTACTTC,CASSYLRTGTGPYEQYF
few,TRBJ2-5,TRBV5-4,NA,TGTGCCAGCACCTCCCCCGGGCGGGACAAAGCAGAGACCCAGTACTTC,CASTSPGRDKAETQYF
many,TRBJ2-5,TRBV20-1,NA,TGCAGTGCTAGCCCTGACAGGTTGGAGACCCAGTACTTC,CSASPDRLETQYF
many,TRBJ2-2,TRBV7-8,NA,TGTGCCAGCAGCTTCTCTCAGTACACCGGGGAGCTGTTTTTT,CASSFSQYTGELFF
many,TRBJ2-1,TRBV10-3,NA,TGTGCCATCAGTGACCAGGGAATGACCTACAATGAGCAGTTCTTC,CAISDQGMTYNEQFF
few,TRBJ2-7,TRBV12-3/TRBV12-4,NA,TGTGCCAGCAGTTTACAACAGCACTACGAGCAGTACTTC,CASSLQQHYEQYF
few,TRBJ2-7,TRBV7-8,NA,TGTGCCGACCGTCTCCCCCCCTACGAGCAGTACTTC,CADRLPPYEQYF
many,TRBJ1-4,TRBV7-8,TRBD1,TGTGCCAGCAGCCGGGACAGGGGGGATGAAAAACTGTTTTTT,CASSRDRGDEKLFF
NA,TRBJ1-5,TRBV6-6,NA,TGTGCCAGCGGGGACCCCAATCAGCCCCAGCATTTT,CASGDPNQPQHF
many,TRBJ1-2,TRBV2,NA,TGTGCCAGCAGCCCCGGGATAAACTATGGCTACACCTTC,CASSPGINYGYTF
many,TRBJ1-1,TRBV19,NA,TGTGCCAGCAGTTCGACGGGGAACACTGAAGCTTTCTTT,CASSSTGNTEAFF
many,TRBJ2-3,TRBV6-2/TRBV6-3,TRBD2,TGTGCCAGCAGGCCGCCGACTAGCGGGACTAGCACAGATACGCAGTATTTT,CASRPPTSGTSTDTQYF
NA,TRBJ1-5,TRBV15,NA,TGTGCCACCAGCAGGAGCGGAGGAAGCAATCAGCCCCAGCATTTT,CATSRSGGSNQPQHF